The clone carrying this T cell receptor beta chain has more than one count but fewer than ten. Clones were sequenced by immunoSEQ multiplex PCR, and TCRdb holds only the in-frame ones, with some missing. The sample includes under 15,000 clones, 67% of them seen just once. This entry is derived from a study of neoadjuvant anti-PD-1 for oral cavity cancer. Study-wide background: Before surgery, most patients got three to four biweekly 3 mg/kg nivolumab doses.

Time point: after neoadjuvant nivolumab, at surgical resection. V lost 0 bases, J lost 1 base, and 9 bases lay in between. Per germline, CDR1 SGHNT and CDR2 YYREEE (reference sequence). The CDR3 is made up of 15 amino acids. The V call is TRBV5-4, the J call TRBJ2-3; no firm D call. This specimen consisted of PBMCs, obtained after nivolumab (anti-PD-1) treatment. This clonotype was obtained from a person aged 35 to 85 with oral cavity squamous cell carcinoma. This chain's CDR3 is CASSLDPKGTDTQYF. The CDR3 coding sequence is TGTGCCAGCAGCTTGGACCCGAAGGGCACAGATACGCAGTATTTT.